The following is a T cell receptor (beta chain) sequence with its context. No antigen is known for it. The sample originates from a study of cytomegalovirus exposure and HLA in healthy donors. Whole-study results and caveats: Researchers reported from a later analysis that most CMV-associated TCR beta chains appeared HLA-restricted. Later examination showed HLA-associated TCR beta chains had greater clonal expansion than equally common others. It was reportedly the case that the classifier diagnosed cytomegalovirus status with high specificity and sensitivity.

With 60 Vbeta and 13 Jbeta primers, the PCR was carried out. Data came from immunoSEQ multiplex PCR; TCRdb stores just in-frame clones and leaves some out. This sample yields about 170,000 clones, of which 82% are seen a single time; less than 1.6% belongs to the top ten. The TCR was taken from a girl between 10 and 17 years old in good health and CMV-seropositive. The sample was PBMCs.

The DNA of the CDR3 is TGTGCCAGCAGTCTCGGGGAGACCCAGTACTTC. Encoded protein: CASSLGETQYF. The V gene is TRBV6-5, the J gene TRBJ2-5; D unresolved. The CDR3 contains 11 residues. CDR1 and CDR2 (germline): MNHEY, SVGAGI. Trimming took 5 bases from V and 5 from J, leaving 6 bases between them.